The 30 T cell receptor beta chains reported below all come from one sample, sequenced in a study of OX40 agonist ivuxolimab in advanced cancers. Here immunoSEQ multiplex PCR was the method, and the copy in TCRdb shows in-frame clones only, minus some. The sample lists around 32,000 clones, 89% occurring once. Specimen: CD4+ or CD8+ T cells sorted from blood, collected in a trial of the OX40 agonist ivuxolimab. The origin of the receptors is an adult with an advanced solid tumor such as melanoma, head and neck, liver or kidney cancer.

This chain connects TRBV6-5 to TRBJ1-2, with D maybe TRBD1 (6 bases). The CDR3 extends over 16 amino acids. The V end was cut by 4 bases, the J end by 4 bases, with 19 bases between. The germline V gene encodes CDR1 MNHEY and CDR2 SVGAGI. This CDR3 reads CASSSAGTLIGYGYTF. The CDR3 nucleotides read TGTGCCAGCAGTTCCGCCGGGACACTCATCGGCTATGGCTACACCTTC.

This chain uses TRBV14 with TRBJ1-1; D is ambiguous. This CDR3 contains 13 residues. Germline V gene data show CDR1 as SGHDN and CDR2 as FVKESK. V gave up 5 bases and J gave up 0 bases, with 7 bases separating them. The CDR3 region is CASSGRMNTEAFF. The CDR3 nucleotides are TGTGCCAGCAGCGGCAGGATGAACACTGAAGCTTTCTTT.

The chain employs TRBV19 and TRBJ2-7, with D hard to call. Deletions cut 3 bases from V and 3 bases from J, with 15 bases between. The CDR3 runs to 15 residues. Germline values: CDR1 LNHDA, CDR2 SQIVND (reference sequence). In DNA, the CDR3 is TGTGCCAGTAGTATCGGCCAGGCGCCCTACTACGAGCAGTACTTC. Amino acid sequence: CASSIGQAPYYEQYF.

CDR3 sequence: CASSESASGRRTDTQYF. The DNA for the CDR3 is TGCGCCAGCAGTGAGTCCGCTAGCGGGAGGAGAACAGATACGCAGTATTTT. V is TRBV10-2 and J is TRBJ2-3, with TRBD2 matching 11 bases. The CDR3 totals 17 residues. V lost 0 bases to trimming and J lost 3 bases; unmatched junction nucleotides: 5. Germline V gene sequence: CDR1 WSHSY, CDR2 SAAADI.

V and J are TRBV9 and TRBJ1-5; D perhaps matches TRBD1 (5 bases). This CDR3 is built from 16 residues. Per germline, CDR1 SGDLS and CDR2 YYNGEE. CDR3 protein: CSRRGRHLYSNQPQHF. Here the CDR3 DNA reads TGTTCGAGACGGGGACGACATCTTTATAGCAATCAGCCCCAGCATTTT.

J is TRBJ2-2 and V is TRBV4-1; D is ambiguous. Deletions cut 5 bases from V and 5 bases from J, with 6 bases between. CDR1 and CDR2 from the germline V gene are MGHRA and YSYEKL. The CDR3 runs to 12 residues. The CDR3 DNA reads as TGCGCCAGCAGCTGGTCGACCGGGGAGCTGTTTTTT. The encoded protein is CASSWSTGELFF.

CDR3 amino acids: CASSMGQGDTEAFF. CDR3 nucleotides: TGTGCCAGCAGCATGGGACAGGGGGACACTGAAGCTTTCTTT. V gene TRBV5-4 combines with J gene TRBJ1-1; 11 bases are shared with TRBD1. Germline V gives CDR1 SGHNT, CDR2 YYREEE (reference sequence). The CDR3 is made up of 14 amino acids. V shed 4 bases, J shed 3 bases, and the junction held 2 bases outside the gene matches.

The CDR3 bases are TGTGCCAGCAGTTTGTTAGCCTCTAATACTGAAGCTTTCTTT. Translation gives CASSLLASNTEAFF. J is TRBJ1-1 and V is TRBV28; D unclear. The CDR3 runs 14 residues. V lost 3 bases and J 5 bases, leaving 13 bases between the germline ends. Germline V gene lookup returns CDR1 MDHEN and CDR2 SYDVKM.

The chain links TRBV6-1 to TRBJ1-6, with a possible D match to TRBD1 (6 bases). The CDR3 has 17 residues. Germline V gene data show CDR1 as MNHNS and CDR2 as SASEGT. Trimming cost V 3 bases and J 4 bases, with 16 bases left between them. The CDR3 DNA reads TGTGCCAGCAGTGAGGTTCCGGGACACCAGTATAATTCACCCCTCCACTTT. The encoded protein is CASSEVPGHQYNSPLHF.

The chain has TRBV28 and TRBJ2-7; D not resolved. Trimming took 3 bases from V and 1 from J, leaving 10 bases between them. CDR3 length equals 14 residues. Germline loops: CDR1 MDHEN, CDR2 SYDVKM. The CDR3, as DNA: TGTGCCAGCAGTTTTGCTGGCTCATCCTACGAGCAGTACTTC. As protein: CASSFAGSSYEQYF.

The chain joins TRBV7-3 to TRBJ2-7, with 9 bases lining up with TRBD2. The V gene end was trimmed by 0 bases and the J gene end by 5 bases; junction bases not matched to a gene: 5. The CDR3 sequence is 15 residues long. CDR1 is SGHTA, CDR2 FQGTGA, per germline. The CDR3 sequence is CASSLTLAGYDEQYF. The DNA of the CDR3 is TGTGCCAGCAGCTTAACCCTAGCGGGATACGACGAGCAGTACTTC.

The J gene is TRBJ1-3, the V gene TRBV7-9; no firm D call. The germline CDR1 and CDR2 sequences are SEHNR and FQNEAQ (reference sequence). This CDR3 is built from 14 residues. The germline V and J ends were trimmed by 1 base and 0 bases, with 4 bases remaining between them. This CDR3 is CASSLGTSGNTIYF. The CDR3 bases are TGTGCCAGCAGCTTAGGGACCTCTGGAAACACCATATATTTT.

V usage is TRBV2 and J usage is TRBJ2-3, with 7 bases matching TRBD2. The CDR3 loop spans 12 amino acids. Per the germline V gene, CDR1 is SNHLY and CDR2 is FYNNEI. J gave up 7 bases and V 8 bases, and 6 bases lay outside the gene matches. The CDR3 DNA reads as TGTGCCAGCCACGGGAGGTCAAATACGCAGTATTTT. It codes for CASHGRSNTQYF.

V and J are TRBV28 and TRBJ2-1, with 10 bases aligning to TRBD1. V lost 4 bases and J lost 7; bases outside the gene matches: 16. The CDR3 covers 18 residues. Germline CDR1 and CDR2: MDHEN and SYDVKM. The CDR3: CASSSTVIRDRGRNEQFF. The CDR3 DNA follows: TGTGCCAGCAGTTCGACGGTGATCCGGGACAGGGGAAGGAATGAGCAGTTCTTC.

The gene calls are TRBV29-1 and TRBJ1-1; 8 bases match TRBD1. This CDR3 is 12 amino acids long. Germline loops: CDR1 SQVTM, CDR2 ANQGSEA. Trimming took 6 bases from V and 10 from J; bases not matched to a gene: 10. Here the CDR3 reads CSVDSGGWGAFF. Here the CDR3 DNA reads TGCAGCGTGGACTCAGGGGGCTGGGGAGCTTTCTTT.

The chain employs TRBV5-1 and TRBJ2-7; D gene unclear. The V gene's germline CDR1 is SGHRS and CDR2 YFSETQ. Trimming pared 2 bases from V and 7 bases from J, leaving 13 bases between. This CDR3 has 13 residues. The CDR3 DNA follows: TGCGCCAGCAGCTTTGTGACGGGTTGGGAGCAGTACTTC. Its protein is CASSFVTGWEQYF.

The J gene is TRBJ1-1, the V gene TRBV6-6, with D unclear. The V and J ends lost 0 bases and 3 bases respectively, with 11 bases between them. This CDR3 region has 15 residues. CDR1 is MNHNY and CDR2 is SVGAGI in the germline V gene (reference sequence). The CDR3 bases are TGTGCCAGCAGTTACTCGAAGCTGGGATACACTGAAGCTTTCTTT. Protein: CASSYSKLGYTEAFF.

The V and J genes are TRBV4-1 and TRBJ1-2; TRBD1 might be the D (5 bases). The CDR3 is 14 residues long. Germline V gene sequence: CDR1 MGHRA, CDR2 YSYEKL. V dropped 4 bases and J dropped 7 bases, with 16 bases sitting between them. CDR3 DNA: TGCGCCAGCAGCCCCCTCGGGGGGGTCTCTGGCTACACCTTC. Protein sequence: CASSPLGGVSGYTF.

V gene TRBV7-6 combines with J gene TRBJ2-2; 8 nucleotides match TRBD1. CDR3 size: 19 residues. Germline V CDR1 and CDR2: SGHVS, FNYEAQ. After removal of 2 bases from V and 3 bases from J, the junction contained 14 bases not matched to a gene. The CDR3 coding sequence is TGTGCCAGCAGCTTATCCAAGCGGAGACAGGGGAAGTACACCGGGGAGCTGTTTTTT. Its protein product is CASSLSKRRQGKYTGELFF.

This chain links TRBV19 with TRBJ2-3; D might be TRBD2 (5 bases). This CDR3 has 15 amino acids. Germline CDR1 LNHDA, CDR2 SQIVND (reference sequence). V dropped 3 bases and J dropped 0 bases, with 10 bases sitting between them. The CDR3 sequence: CASSIGAASTDTQYF. The CDR3 DNA is TGTGCCAGTAGTATCGGAGCGGCTAGCACAGATACGCAGTATTTT. Using reference TRBV19 and TRBJ2-3 for the parts outside the CDR3, the full variable domain is DGGITQSPKYLFRKEGQNVTLSCEQNLNHDAMYWYRQDPGQGLRLIYYSQIVNDFQKGDIAEGYSVSREKKESFPLTVTSAQKNPTAFYLCASSIGAASTDTQYFGPGTRLTVL.

CDR3 in amino acids: CASSPWGTDTQYF. DNA of the CDR3: TGTGCCAGCAGCCCCTGGGGCACAGATACGCAGTATTTT. The V gene is TRBV9, the J gene TRBJ2-3, with D hard to call. Germline CDR1 reads SGDLS; CDR2 reads YYNGEE. The CDR3 consists of 13 residues. The V end lost 4 bases, the J end lost 1 base, and 7 bases lay between the germline ends. Complete variable domain (other parts from reference TRBV9 and TRBJ2-3): DSGVTQTPKHLITATGQRVTLRCSPRSGDLSVYWYQQSLDQGLQFLIQYYNGEERAKGNILERFSAQQFPDLHSELNLSSLELGDSALYFCASSPWGTDTQYFGPGTRLTVL.

The chain joins TRBV5-4 to TRBJ1-4, with D hard to call. Germline V gene lookup returns CDR1 SGHNT and CDR2 YYREEE (reference sequence). This CDR3 spans 12 amino acids. Trimming left V 2 bases short and J 3 bases short, with 2 bases between. The CDR3 is CASSFANEKLFF. The CDR3 nucleotides are TGTGCCAGCAGCTTCGCTAATGAAAAACTGTTTTTT.

The chain employs TRBV29-1 and TRBJ2-7; D may be TRBD1 or TRBD2 (6 bases each). V was cut by 8 bases and J by 2 bases, with 13 bases left in between. CDR1 is SQVTM, CDR2 ANQGSEA, per germline. The CDR3 length is 12 residues. The chain's CDR3 is CSIERGAYEQYF. CDR3 in DNA: TGCAGCATAGAAAGGGGGGCCTACGAGCAGTACTTC.

V is TRBV25-1 and J is TRBJ2-7; 9 bases align to TRBD2. Unmatched junction bases numbered 5, after V lost 8 bases and J lost 3 bases. Germline V CDR1 and CDR2: MGHDK, SYGVNS. This CDR3 is 13 amino acids long. CDR3 in DNA: TGTGCCAGCCGCGGCGGGGGGGACTACGAGCAGTACTTC. The encoded protein is CASRGGGDYEQYF.

The rearrangement joins TRBV5-5 to TRBJ2-5, with D tentatively TRBD1 (6 bases). Trimming shortened V by 0 bases and J by 2 bases, and 11 bases separated the two germline ends. From germline, CDR1 is SGHKS and CDR2 YYEKEE (reference sequence). This CDR3 comprises 15 residues. CDR3 bases: TGTGCCAGCAGCTTGGTTCCGACAGGACAAGAGACCCAGTACTTC. Its protein product is CASSLVPTGQETQYF.

The rearrangement joins TRBV5-6 to TRBJ2-6; D is perhaps TRBD2 (5 bases). The germline V gene encodes CDR1 SGHDT and CDR2 YYEEEE. The CDR3 extends over 17 amino acids. Trimming stripped 0 bases from V and 2 bases from J, with 12 bases between. In nucleotides, the CDR3 is TGTGCCAGCAGCTTGGGAGTTTTCGGGGCTGGGGCCAACGTCCTGACTTTC. Translating it yields CASSLGVFGAGANVLTF.

V usage is TRBV6-5 and J usage is TRBJ1-4; TRBD1 agrees at 7 bases. Unmatched junction bases numbered 7, after V lost 4 bases and J lost 5 bases. CDR1 and CDR2 from the germline V gene are MNHEY and SVGAGI. The CDR3 totals 15 residues. CDR3 in DNA: TGTGCCAGCAGTTTCACAGGGGACGCAAATGAAAAACTGTTTTTT. This encodes CASSFTGDANEKLFF.

The gene calls are TRBV7-2 and TRBJ2-7; 7 nucleotides line up with TRBD1. The CDR3 contains 13 residues. Losses at the gene ends were 8 bases for V and 5 bases for J; bases not matched to a gene: 9. The germline CDR1 and CDR2 sequences are SGHTA and FQGNSA. In DNA, the CDR3 is TGTGCCAGCGCACAGGGGATCCAAGACGAGCAGTACTTC. Residues: CASAQGIQDEQYF.

The chain couples TRBV19 to TRBJ2-7, with D maybe TRBD2 (5 bases). This CDR3 has 13 residues. Germline values: CDR1 LNHDA, CDR2 SQIVND (reference sequence). With 1 base removed from V and 6 bases from J, the gap between germline ends came to 10 bases. The CDR3 spells CASSIVIGGEQYF. The CDR3 DNA is TGTGCCAGTAGTATAGTGATTGGAGGCGAGCAGTACTTC.

This rearrangement joins TRBV5-4 to TRBJ1-1; D might be TRBD1 (6 bases). Trimming shortened V by 9 bases and J by 1 base, and 16 bases separated the two germline ends. Germline V gene lookup returns CDR1 SGHNT and CDR2 YYREEE (reference sequence). The CDR3 sequence is 14 residues long. CDR3 residues: CAIDSLGANTEAFF. DNA for the CDR3: TGTGCCATAGATTCTCTGGGGGCGAACACTGAAGCTTTCTTT.